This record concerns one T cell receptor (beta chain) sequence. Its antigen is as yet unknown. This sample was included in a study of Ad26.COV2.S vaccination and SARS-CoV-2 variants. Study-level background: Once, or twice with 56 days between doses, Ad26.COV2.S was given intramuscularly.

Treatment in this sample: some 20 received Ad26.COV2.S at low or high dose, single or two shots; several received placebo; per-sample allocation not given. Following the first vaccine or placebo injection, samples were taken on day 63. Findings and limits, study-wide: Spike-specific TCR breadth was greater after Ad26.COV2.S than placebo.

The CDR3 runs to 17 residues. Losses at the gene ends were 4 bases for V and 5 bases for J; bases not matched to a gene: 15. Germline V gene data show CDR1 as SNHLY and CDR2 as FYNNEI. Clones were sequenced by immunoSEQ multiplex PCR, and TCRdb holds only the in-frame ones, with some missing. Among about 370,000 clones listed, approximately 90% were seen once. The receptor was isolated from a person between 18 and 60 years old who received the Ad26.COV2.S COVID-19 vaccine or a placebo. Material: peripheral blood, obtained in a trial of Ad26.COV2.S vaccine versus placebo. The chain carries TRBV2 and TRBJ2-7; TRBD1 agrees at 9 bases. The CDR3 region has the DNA TGTGCCAGCAGTGCGTTCTACAGGGGGCCTGACCTGGACGAGCAGTACTTC. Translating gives CASSAFYRGPDLDEQYF.